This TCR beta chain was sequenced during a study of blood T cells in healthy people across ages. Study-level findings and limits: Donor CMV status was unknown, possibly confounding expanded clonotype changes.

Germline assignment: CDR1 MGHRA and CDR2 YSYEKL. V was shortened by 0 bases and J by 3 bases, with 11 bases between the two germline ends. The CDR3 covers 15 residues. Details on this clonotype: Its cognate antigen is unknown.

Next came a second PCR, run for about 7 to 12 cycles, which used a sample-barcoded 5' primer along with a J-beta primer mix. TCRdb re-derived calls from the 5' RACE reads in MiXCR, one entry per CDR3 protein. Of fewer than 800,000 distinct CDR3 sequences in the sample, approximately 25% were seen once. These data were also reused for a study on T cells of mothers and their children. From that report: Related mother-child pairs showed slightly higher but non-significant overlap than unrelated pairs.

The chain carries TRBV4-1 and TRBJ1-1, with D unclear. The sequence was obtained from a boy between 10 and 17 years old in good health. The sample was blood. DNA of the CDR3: TGCGCCAGCAGCCAAGAGGCCCATGAATACACTGAAGCTTTCTTT. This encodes CASSQEAHEYTEAFF.